This TCR beta chain was recorded in a study of shared clonotypes between healthy human individuals. Study-wide findings and caveats: Blood was the sole source, and tissue repertoires probably differ.

As regards this clone: Its target is unknown.

Some clones are missing from TCRdb's copy, which holds only in-frame ones; the method was immunoSEQ multiplex PCR. The sample lists around 2.5 million clones; over 85% were seen once. This clonotype was obtained from a man aged 18 to 29 in good health. Some clones in this sample may be carry-over from other donors' samples. Sample: naive CD4+ T cells from PBMCs. Sample subset: CD45RA+ positively selected.

Here the CDR3 reads CASSLVLGWGGDEQFF. The DNA for the CDR3 is TGTGCCAGCAGTTTAGTTTTGGGCTGGGGGGGCGATGAGCAGTTCTTC. The chain carries TRBV28 and TRBJ2-1, with a possible D match to TRBD2 (7 bases). Germline V gene data show CDR1 as MDHEN and CDR2 as SYDVKM. The CDR3 spans 16 residues. V lost 2 bases to trimming and J lost 8 bases, with 19 bases between them.